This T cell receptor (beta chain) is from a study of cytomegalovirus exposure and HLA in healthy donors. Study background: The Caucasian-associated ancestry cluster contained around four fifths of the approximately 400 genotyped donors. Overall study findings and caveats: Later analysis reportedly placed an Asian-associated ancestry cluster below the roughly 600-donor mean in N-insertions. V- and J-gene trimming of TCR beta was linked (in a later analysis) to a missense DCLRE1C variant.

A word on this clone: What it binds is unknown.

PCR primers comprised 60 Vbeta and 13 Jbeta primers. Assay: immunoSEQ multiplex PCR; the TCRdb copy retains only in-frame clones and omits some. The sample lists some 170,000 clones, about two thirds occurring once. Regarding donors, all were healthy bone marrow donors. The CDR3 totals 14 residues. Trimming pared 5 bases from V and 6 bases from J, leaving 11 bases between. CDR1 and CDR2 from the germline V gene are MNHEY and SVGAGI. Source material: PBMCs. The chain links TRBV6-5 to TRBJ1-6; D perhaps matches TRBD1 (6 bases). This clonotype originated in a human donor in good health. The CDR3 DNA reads TGTGCCAGCAGTCGACAGGAGTTTAATTCACCCCTCCACTTT. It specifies CASSRQEFNSPLHF.